This is a list of T cell receptor beta chains from one sample in a study of high-grade serous ovarian cancer treatment subgroups. Using immunoSEQ multiplex PCR, the repertoire was profiled, and TCRdb retains in-frame clones only, with some absent. Altogether 18,000 or so clones are present, roughly 80% being singletons, with the ten largest covering approximately 6.9%. Sequencing was done on a sample of tumor tissue. These receptors were taken from a human donor with high-grade serous ovarian cancer. The CDR3 runs from the conserved cysteine through the conserved F or W. The D gene is left open where the match is weak. The size field is filled for only some rows; it gives once, few, many or a size class.

-	TRBV9	TRBJ2-1	TRBD2	TGTGCCAGCAGCCGAAGGGAGGGTAGCGGGACGTATGAGCAGTTCTTC	CASSRREGSGTYEQFF
-	TRBV5-1	TRBJ2-3	-	TGCGCCAGCAGCTTACCAACAGGAGGGAGAGGGGCAGATACGCAGTATTTT	CASSLPTGGRGADTQYF
-	TRBV11-3	TRBJ2-5	TRBD1	TGTGCCAGCAGCTTAGCGCAGGGGGCAGAGACCCAGTACTTC	CASSLAQGAETQYF
-	TRBV2	TRBJ2-2	-	TGTGCCAGCAGCTCCATGAAGGGCTTGCATAAGAACACCGGGGAGCTGTTTTTT	CASSSMKGLHKNTGELFF
few	TRBV7-9	TRBJ1-1	-	TGTGCCAGCAGCTTCCCTGGTGAAGCTTTCTTT	CASSFPGEAFF
few	TRBV5-1	TRBJ1-4	TRBD1	TGCGCCAGCAGCTCGGGACAGGAGGAATCGGGTGAAAAACTGTTTTTT	CASSSGQEESGEKLFF
-	TRBV7-3	TRBJ2-2	-	TGTGCCAGCAGCTGGGGGGCTTCGAACACCGGGGAGCTGTTTTTT	CASSWGASNTGELFF
-	TRBV18	TRBJ1-3	-	TGTGCCAGCTCGCCCGAATCCGGGATCTCTGGAAACACCATATATTTT	CASSPESGISGNTIYF
-	TRBV10-3	TRBJ2-7	-	TGTGCCAGCAGGGCCCGACAGACCTACGAGCAGTACTTC	CASRARQTYEQYF
-	TRBV6-5	TRBJ2-2	-	TGTGCCAGCAGGCGCTCAGGGAACACCGGGGAGCTGTTTTTT	CASRRSGNTGELFF
-	TRBV19	TRBJ2-5	TRBD2	TGTGCCAGTAGTCCCGGGACTAGCGGGAGATTGACCCAGTACTTC	CASSPGTSGRLTQYF
-	TRBV27	TRBJ2-3	-	TGTGCCAGCAGTTTATCAAGTAGAGGGGATACGCAGTATTTT	CASSLSSRGDTQYF
-	TRBV11-3	TRBJ2-7	-	TGTGCCAGCAGCAGCTGGAGTTCCGGGCACGAGCAGTACTTC	CASSSWSSGHEQYF
-	TRBV4-1	TRBJ2-2	TRBD1	TGCGCCAGCAGCCAAGGGGGACAGGGGAACACCGGGGAGCTGTTTTTT	CASSQGGQGNTGELFF
-	TRBV4-3	TRBJ2-7	TRBD2	TGCGCCAGCAGCCAAGGAAATCTAGCGGGAGCCTACGAGCAGTACTTC	CASSQGNLAGAYEQYF
-	TRBV7-2	TRBJ2-7	-	TGTGCCAGCAGCTTAGAAGGGGGAGGCTCAAGCGAGCAGTACTTC	CASSLEGGGSSEQYF
few	TRBV29-1	TRBJ2-7	TRBD2	TGCAGCGTTGTAAGAGCGGGAGGAGACCACGAGCAGTACTTC	CSVVRAGGDHEQYF
medium-sized	TRBV6-1	TRBJ2-2	TRBD1	TGTGCCAGCAGTGGCAGGGGGCCCGGGGAGCTGTTTTTT	CASSGRGPGELFF
once	TRBV19	TRBJ1-2	-	TGTGCCAGTAGTCCTCCCGTAGGCAGGGCGGTAGATGGCTACACCTTC	CASSPPVGRAVDGYTF
-	TRBV5-5	TRBJ1-4	TRBD1	TGTGCCAGCAGCTTGGAGAGGGACAGGGGGCCGCCTAATGAAAAACTGTTTTTT	CASSLERDRGPPNEKLFF
-	TRBV5-4	TRBJ2-7	TRBD2	TGTGCCAGCAGCACCGGGACTAATCCTTACTACGAGCAGTACTTC	CASSTGTNPYYEQYF
-	TRBV7-7	TRBJ2-7	TRBD1	TGTGCTAGCAGCTTGGGGACAGGGCCCTACGAGCAGTACTTC	CASSLGTGPYEQYF
-	TRBV30	TRBJ2-1	-	TGTATCGGGAGAGCAAAGGGGACGAACAATGAGCAGTTCTTC	CIGRAKGTNNEQFF
-	TRBV21-1	TRBJ1-2	-	TGTGCCAGCGACCCGGGACAGGGAGGGGGAGCCTATGGCTACACCTTC	CASDPGQGGGAYGYTF
few	TRBV7-3	TRBJ1-1	-	TGTGCCAGCAGCTTATATTCAGGGGAAGCTTTCTTT	CASSLYSGEAFF
-	TRBV14	TRBJ1-2	-	TGTGCCAGCAGCCAAGATCGCGGTGGAAGCGCCTATGGCTACACCTTC	CASSQDRGGSAYGYTF
once	TRBV6-5	TRBJ2-3	TRBD1	TGTGCCAGCAGTTACCAACAGGGGACAGATACGCAGTATTTT	CASSYQQGTDTQYF